The rows below give T cell receptor beta chains drawn from one sample of a study of T cells in Graves' hyperthyroidism and ophthalmopathy. One entry per CDR3 protein results from TCRdb running MiXCR on the multiplex PCR reads. The repertoire holds about 280,000 distinct CDR3 sequences, with about 25% as singletons. The sequenced sample consisted of blood. The receptors shown here come from a man in his forties with Graves' hyperthyroidism that later progressed to Graves' ophthalmopathy. The CDR3 runs from the conserved cysteine through the conserved F or W. Fields, in order: J gene, V gene, D gene, clone size, CDR3 protein, CDR3 DNA. A D gene is named only where the DNA matches it firmly. Rows may omit the clone size; those that give it use once, few, many or a size class.

>TRBJ1-5|TRBV20-1|.|many
CSASQDRYQPQHF
TGCAGTGCTTCACAGGATCGATATCAGCCCCAGCATTTT
>TRBJ2-7|TRBV10-2|.|many
CASSSRGEYEQYF
TGCGCCAGCAGCTCCAGGGGAGAGTACGAGCAGTACTTC
>TRBJ2-7|TRBV12-3/TRBV12-4|TRBD1|.
CASRKGAGESYEQYF
TGTGCCAGCAGAAAGGGGGCAGGCGAATCCTACGAGCAGTACTTC
>TRBJ2-4|TRBV18|TRBD2|many
CASSPPGLAVKNIQYF
TGTGCCAGCTCACCACCCGGACTAGCGGTCAAAAACATTCAGTACTTC
>TRBJ1-1|TRBV7-9|.|many
CASSPTGLLNTEAFF
TGTGCCAGCAGCCCCACAGGGCTCCTGAACACTGAAGCTTTCTTT
>TRBJ1-1|TRBV12-3/TRBV12-4|.|few
CASIRGGTGRTSEAFF
TGTGCCAGCATCAGGGGTGGAACGGGACGGACATCTGAAGCTTTCTTT
>TRBJ1-5|TRBV18|.|many
CASSLTVQGRFDQPQHF
TGTGCCAGCTCACTCACTGTGCAGGGAAGGTTCGATCAGCCCCAGCATTTT
>TRBJ2-7|TRBV28|.|many
CASRDHRLAFEQYF
TGTGCCAGCAGGGACCACCGATTAGCTTTCGAGCAGTACTTC
>TRBJ2-5|TRBV5-1|.|.
CASSPTDREETQYF
TGCGCCAGCAGCCCGACAGACCGCGAAGAGACCCAGTACTTC
>TRBJ1-1|TRBV4-1|TRBD1|many
CASSHAGGYWYTEAFF
TGCGCCAGCAGCCATGCAGGGGGCTATTGGTACACTGAAGCTTTCTTT
>TRBJ2-7|TRBV6-1|TRBD2|.
CASRTTSGYEQYF
TGTGCCAGCAGAACAACTAGCGGCTACGAGCAGTACTTC
>TRBJ1-1|TRBV9|.|many
CASSVLVNTEAFF
TGTGCCAGCAGCGTTTTGGTGAACACTGAAGCTTTCTTT
>TRBJ1-1|TRBV6-1|.|many
CASSEGHASSSTEAFF
TGTGCCAGCAGTGAAGGGCATGCTAGCAGCTCCACTGAAGCTTTCTTT
>TRBJ2-7|TRBV7-9|.|many
CASSNSSSYEQYF
TGTGCCAGCAGCAATAGCTCATCCTACGAGCAGTACTTC
>TRBJ2-7|TRBV7-3|.|many
CASSLPKAYEQYF
TGTGCCAGCAGCTTACCAAAAGCCTACGAGCAGTACTTC
>TRBJ1-2|TRBV29-1|.|.
CSAWGNYGYTF
TGCAGCGCCTGGGGGAACTATGGCTACACCTTC
>TRBJ1-2|TRBV12-3/TRBV12-4|.|many
CASSLRPGNYGYTF
TGTGCCAGCAGTCTACGGCCGGGTAACTATGGCTACACCTTC
>TRBJ1-1|TRBV11-2|.|few
CASSLEGGITEAFF
TGTGCCAGCAGCTTAGAGGGGGGGATCACTGAAGCTTTCTTT
>TRBJ1-1|TRBV2|.|many
CASRGTRENTEAFF
TGTGCCAGCAGAGGGACGAGAGAGAACACTGAAGCTTTCTTT
>TRBJ2-2|TRBV2|.|.
CASKKAENTGELFF
TGTGCCAGTAAAAAAGCGGAGAACACCGGGGAGCTGTTTTTT
>TRBJ1-1|TRBV6-1|.|.
CASSPQTALRTEAFF
TGTGCCAGCAGTCCACAGACAGCTCTACGCACTGAAGCTTTCTTT
>TRBJ1-1|TRBV11-2|TRBD1|.
CASSFDRVSTEAFF
TGTGCCAGCAGCTTCGACAGGGTCAGCACTGAAGCTTTCTTT
>TRBJ2-5|TRBV28|.|once
CASSLAGPLGETQYF
TGTGCCAGCAGTTTAGCCGGGCCCCTAGGAGAGACCCAGTACTTC
>TRBJ1-1|TRBV5-5|.|.
CASRIRTSKGQSEAFF
TGTGCCAGCAGGATCCGGACAAGTAAGGGCCAATCTGAAGCTTTCTTT
>TRBJ1-5|TRBV6-2/TRBV6-3|TRBD1|few
CASSYSWTGEQPQHF
TGTGCCAGCAGTTACTCGTGGACAGGTGAACAGCCCCAGCATTTT
>TRBJ1-5|TRBV20-1|.|many
CSAMGRAGGNQPQHF
TGCAGTGCTATGGGAAGGGCTGGGGGCAATCAGCCCCAGCATTTT
>TRBJ1-5|TRBV6-2/TRBV6-3|.|few
CASRTEGGRGQPQHF
TGTGCCAGCAGGACGGAGGGGGGCAGGGGACAGCCCCAGCATTTT
>TRBJ1-5|TRBV28|TRBD1|.
CASSLGTGLRNQPQHF
TGTGCCAGCAGCCTAGGGACAGGGTTGCGCAATCAGCCCCAGCATTTT
>TRBJ2-7|TRBV4-1|.|many
CASSPLFGGSSYEQYF
TGCGCCAGCAGTCCCTTATTCGGAGGGAGTTCCTACGAGCAGTACTTC
>TRBJ1-1|TRBV15|.|.
CATSRGGELNTEAFF
TGTGCCACCAGCAGAGGTGGAGAGTTGAACACTGAAGCTTTCTTT
>TRBJ1-1|TRBV30|TRBD1|many
CAWLTGKTEAFF
TGTGCCTGGTTGACAGGGAAGACTGAAGCTTTCTTT
>TRBJ2-2|TRBV29-1|TRBD1|many
CSGTTGTFTGELFF
TGCAGCGGCACGACAGGGACCTTCACCGGGGAGCTGTTTTTT
>TRBJ2-7|TRBV28|TRBD2|.
CASSFIAGGRPSSYEQYF
TGTGCCAGCAGTTTCATAGCGGGGGGCCGACCGAGCTCCTACGAGCAGTACTTC
>TRBJ1-3|TRBV29-1|.|many
CSVGESGAGNTIYF
TGCAGCGTTGGGGAGTCGGGCGCTGGAAACACCATATATTTT
>TRBJ1-2|TRBV18|TRBD1|few
CASSPTRTGNYGYTF
TGTGCCAGCTCCCCGACTCGGACAGGGAACTATGGCTACACCTTC
>TRBJ2-5|TRBV12-3/TRBV12-4|.|many
CASSPWGLVAQYF
TGTGCCAGCAGTCCTTGGGGCCTGGTGGCCCAGTACTTC
>TRBJ1-5|TRBV12-3/TRBV12-4|.|many
CAIGQTSNQPQHF
TGTGCCATCGGACAAACGAGCAATCAGCCCCAGCATTTT
>TRBJ1-3|TRBV12-3/TRBV12-4|TRBD1|many
CASSPQGASGNTIYF
TGTGCCAGCAGCCCACAGGGGGCCAGCGGAAACACCATATATTTT
>TRBJ2-5|TRBV27|TRBD1|many
CASSSEGGASWETQYF
TGTGCCAGCAGTTCTGAAGGGGGCGCATCTTGGGAGACCCAGTACTTC
>TRBJ2-5|TRBV6-5|TRBD2|.
CASSYSPGLAGETQYF
TGTGCCAGCAGTTACTCACCTGGACTAGCGGGTGAGACCCAGTACTTC
>TRBJ1-5|TRBV19|TRBD1|many
CASSIRGTGGYQPQHF
TGTGCCAGTAGTATAAGAGGCACAGGGGGATATCAGCCCCAGCATTTT
>TRBJ2-7|TRBV7-2|TRBD1|.
CASSFRPGGYEQYF
TGTGCCAGCAGCTTTCGTCCAGGGGGTTACGAGCAGTACTTC
>TRBJ2-7|TRBV6-5|TRBD1|many
CASSYGTGQGSSEQYF
TGTGCCAGCAGTTACGGAACGGGACAGGGTTCGTCCGAGCAGTACTTC
>TRBJ1-3|TRBV6-5|.|many
CASAGSGNTIYF
TGTGCCAGCGCGGGCTCTGGAAACACCATATATTTT
>TRBJ2-3|TRBV28|TRBD1|many
CASSQQGTDTQYF
TGTGCCAGCAGTCAACAGGGGACAGATACGCAGTATTTT
>TRBJ1-1|TRBV28|TRBD1|many
CASSTRDRGLTEAFF
TGTGCCAGCAGTACCCGGGACAGGGGTCTCACTGAAGCTTTCTTT
>TRBJ2-7|TRBV5-1|.|many
CASSGRGTPYEQYF
TGCGCCAGCAGCGGCCGGGGCACCCCCTACGAGCAGTACTTC
>TRBJ2-7|TRBV4-1|TRBD2|many
CASSQLAGAGSYEQYF
TGCGCCAGCAGCCAATTAGCGGGAGCTGGATCCTACGAGCAGTACTTC